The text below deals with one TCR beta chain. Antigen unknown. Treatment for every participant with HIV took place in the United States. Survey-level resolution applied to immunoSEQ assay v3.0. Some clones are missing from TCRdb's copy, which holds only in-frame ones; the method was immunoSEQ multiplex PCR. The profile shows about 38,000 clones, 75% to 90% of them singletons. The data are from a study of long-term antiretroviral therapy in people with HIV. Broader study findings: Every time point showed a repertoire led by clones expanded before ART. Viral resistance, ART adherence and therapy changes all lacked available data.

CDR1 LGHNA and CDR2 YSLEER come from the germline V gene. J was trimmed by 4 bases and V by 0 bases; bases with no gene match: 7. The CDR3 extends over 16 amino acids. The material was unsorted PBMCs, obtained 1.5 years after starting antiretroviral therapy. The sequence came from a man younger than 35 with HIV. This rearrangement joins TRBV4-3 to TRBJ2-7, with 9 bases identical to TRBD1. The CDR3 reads CASSQDRGTGSYEQYF. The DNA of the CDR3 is TGCGCCAGCAGCCAAGATCGAGGGACAGGGAGTTACGAGCAGTACTTC.